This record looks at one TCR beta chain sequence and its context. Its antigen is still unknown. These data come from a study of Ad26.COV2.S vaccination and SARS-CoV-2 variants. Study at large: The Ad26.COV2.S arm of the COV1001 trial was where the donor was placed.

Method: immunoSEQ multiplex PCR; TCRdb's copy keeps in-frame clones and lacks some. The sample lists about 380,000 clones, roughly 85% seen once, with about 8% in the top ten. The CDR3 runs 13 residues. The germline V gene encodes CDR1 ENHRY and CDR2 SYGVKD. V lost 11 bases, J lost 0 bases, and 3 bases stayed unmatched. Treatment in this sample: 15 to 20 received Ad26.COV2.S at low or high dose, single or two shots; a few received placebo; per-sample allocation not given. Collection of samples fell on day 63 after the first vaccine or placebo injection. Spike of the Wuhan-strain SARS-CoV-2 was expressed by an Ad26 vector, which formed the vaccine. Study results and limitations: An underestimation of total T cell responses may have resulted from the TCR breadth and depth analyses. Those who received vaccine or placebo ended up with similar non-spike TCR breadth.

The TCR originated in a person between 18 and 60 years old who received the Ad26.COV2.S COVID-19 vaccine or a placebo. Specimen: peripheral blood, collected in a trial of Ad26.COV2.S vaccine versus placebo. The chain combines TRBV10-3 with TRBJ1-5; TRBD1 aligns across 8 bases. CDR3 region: CAVTGDSNQPQHF. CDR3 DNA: TGTGCCGTGACAGGGGATAGCAATCAGCCCCAGCATTTT.